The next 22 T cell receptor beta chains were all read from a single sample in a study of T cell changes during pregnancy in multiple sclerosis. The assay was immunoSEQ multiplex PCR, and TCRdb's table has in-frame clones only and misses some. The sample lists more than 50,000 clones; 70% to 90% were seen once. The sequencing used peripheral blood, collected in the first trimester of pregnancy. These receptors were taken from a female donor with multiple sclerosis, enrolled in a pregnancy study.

The CDR3 protein is CGQGNSGNTIYF. The CDR3 DNA is TGTGGGCAGGGGAACTCCGGAAACACCATATATTTT. The chain joins TRBV30 to TRBJ1-3, with a possible D match to TRBD1 (6 bases). The CDR3 spans 12 residues. Germline lookup yields CDR1 GTSNPN and CDR2 SVGIG (reference sequence).

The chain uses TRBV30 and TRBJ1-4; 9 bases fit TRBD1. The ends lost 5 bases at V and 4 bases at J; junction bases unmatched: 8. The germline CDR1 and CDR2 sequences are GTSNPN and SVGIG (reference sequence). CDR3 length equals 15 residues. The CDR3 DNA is TGTGCCTGGGAGATCGGGACAGGGAATAATGAAAAACTGTTTTTT. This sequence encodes CAWEIGTGNNEKLFF. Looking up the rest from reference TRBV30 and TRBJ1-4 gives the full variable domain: SQTIHQWPATLVQPVGSPLSLECTVEGTSNPNLYWYRQAAGRGLQLLFYSVGIGQISSEVPQNLSASRPQDRQFILSSKKLLLSDSGFYLCAWEIGTGNNEKLFFGSGTQLSVL.

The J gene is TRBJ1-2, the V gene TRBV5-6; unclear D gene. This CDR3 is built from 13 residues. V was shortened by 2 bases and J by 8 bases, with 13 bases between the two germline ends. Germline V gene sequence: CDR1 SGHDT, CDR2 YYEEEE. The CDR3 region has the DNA TGTGCCAGCAGCTTTGTAGCAGAACGAGGCTACACCTTC. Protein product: CASSFVAERGYTF.

The CDR3 protein is CASSYSKFRDTFYEQYF. Written as DNA, the CDR3 is TGTGCCAGCAGTTACTCGAAATTCCGGGACACCTTCTACGAGCAGTACTTC. The V call is TRBV6-7, the J call TRBJ2-7, with D possibly TRBD1 on 6 matching bases. TRBV6-7 is an open reading frame, and its role is uncertain. The CDR3 is made up of 17 amino acids. The ends were cut back, 0 bases at V and 3 bases at J, with 18 bases in the middle.

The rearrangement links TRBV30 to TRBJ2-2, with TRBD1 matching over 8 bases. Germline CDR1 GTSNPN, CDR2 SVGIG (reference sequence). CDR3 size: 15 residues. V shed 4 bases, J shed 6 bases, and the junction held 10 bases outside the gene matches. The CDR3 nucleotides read TGTGCCTGGACTACCGGGACAGGAAGAGCCGGGGAGCTGTTTTTT. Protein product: CAWTTGTGRAGELFF.

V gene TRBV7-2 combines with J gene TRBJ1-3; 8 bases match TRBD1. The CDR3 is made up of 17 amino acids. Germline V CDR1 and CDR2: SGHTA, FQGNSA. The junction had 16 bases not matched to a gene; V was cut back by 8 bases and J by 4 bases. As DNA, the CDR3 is TGTGCCAGCCGATCGGTAGGACAGGGATTAACCGGAAACACCATATATTTT. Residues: CASRSVGQGLTGNTIYF.

The CDR3 sequence is CSADLPYGYTF. The CDR3 bases are TGCAGTGCCGACTTACCCTATGGCTACACCTTC. The chain joins TRBV20-1 to TRBJ1-2; D is unclear. This CDR3 has 11 residues. In germline, CDR1 is DFQATT, CDR2 SNEGSKA (reference sequence). V lost 6 bases, J lost 4 bases, and 9 bases lay in between.

The CDR3 DNA sequence: TGTGCCAGCAGCCAGGGACAGGCCACTGAAGCTTTCTTT. It translates to CASSQGQATEAFF. The genes are TRBV6-6 and TRBJ1-1; 8 bases line up with TRBD1. This CDR3 comprises 13 residues. Per germline, CDR1 MNHNY and CDR2 SVGAGI (reference sequence). V was clipped by 6 bases and J by 4 bases; unmatched bases: 4.

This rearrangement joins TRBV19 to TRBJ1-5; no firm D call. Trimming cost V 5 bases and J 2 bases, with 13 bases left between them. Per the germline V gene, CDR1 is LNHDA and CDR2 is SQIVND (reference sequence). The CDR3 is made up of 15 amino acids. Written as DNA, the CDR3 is TGTGCCAGTAGTCTGCGGAGGGTGGGCAATCAGCCCCAGCATTTT. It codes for CASSLRRVGNQPQHF.

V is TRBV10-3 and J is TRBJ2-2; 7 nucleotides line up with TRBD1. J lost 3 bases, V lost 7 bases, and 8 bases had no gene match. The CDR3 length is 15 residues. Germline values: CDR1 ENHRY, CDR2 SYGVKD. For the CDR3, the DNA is TGTGCCATCACCGCCGGGACAGATTACACCGGGGAGCTGTTTTTT. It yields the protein CAITAGTDYTGELFF.

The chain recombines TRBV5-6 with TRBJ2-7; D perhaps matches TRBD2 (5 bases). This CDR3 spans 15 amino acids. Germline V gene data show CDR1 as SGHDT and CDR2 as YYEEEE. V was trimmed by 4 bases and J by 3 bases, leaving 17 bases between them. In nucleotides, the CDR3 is TGTGCCAGCAGCCCGGCGGGTAGTTCGGACTACGAGCAGTACTTC. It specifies CASSPAGSSDYEQYF.

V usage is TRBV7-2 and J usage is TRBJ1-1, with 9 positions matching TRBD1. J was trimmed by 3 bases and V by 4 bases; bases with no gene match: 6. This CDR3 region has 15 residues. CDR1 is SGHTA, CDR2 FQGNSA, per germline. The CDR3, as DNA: TGTGCCAGCAGCTCCACCGGGACAGGGTACACTGAAGCTTTCTTT. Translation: CASSSTGTGYTEAFF.

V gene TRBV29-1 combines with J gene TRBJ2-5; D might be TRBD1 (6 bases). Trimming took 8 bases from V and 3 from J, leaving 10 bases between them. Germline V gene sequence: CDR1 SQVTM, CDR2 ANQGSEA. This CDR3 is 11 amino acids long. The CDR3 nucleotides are TGCAGCTTCAACAGGGAAGAGACCCAGTACTTC. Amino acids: CSFNREETQYF.

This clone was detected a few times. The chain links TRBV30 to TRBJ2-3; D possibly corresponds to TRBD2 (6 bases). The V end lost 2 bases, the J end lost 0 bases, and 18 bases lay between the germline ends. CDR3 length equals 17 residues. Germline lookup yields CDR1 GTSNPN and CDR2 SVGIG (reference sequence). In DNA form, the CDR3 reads TGTGCCTGGAGTTCGGGCGGGACCTATATTAGCACAGATACGCAGTATTTT. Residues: CAWSSGGTYISTDTQYF.

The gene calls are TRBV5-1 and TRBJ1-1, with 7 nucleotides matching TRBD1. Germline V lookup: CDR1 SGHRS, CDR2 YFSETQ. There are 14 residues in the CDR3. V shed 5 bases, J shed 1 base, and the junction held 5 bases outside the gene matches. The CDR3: CASRRGQQNTEAFF. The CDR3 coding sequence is TGCGCCAGCAGACGGGGACAGCAGAACACTGAAGCTTTCTTT.

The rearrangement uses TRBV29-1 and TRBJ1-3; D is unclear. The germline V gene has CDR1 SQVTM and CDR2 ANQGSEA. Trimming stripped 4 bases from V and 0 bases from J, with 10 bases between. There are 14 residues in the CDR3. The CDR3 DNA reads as TGCAGCGTTGTAGGACTCGGCTCTGGAAACACCATATATTTT. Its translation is CSVVGLGSGNTIYF.

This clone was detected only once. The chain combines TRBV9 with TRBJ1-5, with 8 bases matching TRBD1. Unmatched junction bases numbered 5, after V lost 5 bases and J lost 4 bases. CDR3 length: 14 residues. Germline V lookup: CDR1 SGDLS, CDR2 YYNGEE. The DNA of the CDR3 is TGTGCCAGCAGTCTTGGACAGGGTAATCAGCCCCAGCATTTT. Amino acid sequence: CASSLGQGNQPQHF. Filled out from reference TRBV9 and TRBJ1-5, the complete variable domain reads DSGVTQTPKHLITATGQRVTLRCSPRSGDLSVYWYQQSLDQGLQFLIQYYNGEERAKGNILERFSAQQFPDLHSELNLSSLELGDSALYFCASSLGQGNQPQHFGDGTRLSIL.

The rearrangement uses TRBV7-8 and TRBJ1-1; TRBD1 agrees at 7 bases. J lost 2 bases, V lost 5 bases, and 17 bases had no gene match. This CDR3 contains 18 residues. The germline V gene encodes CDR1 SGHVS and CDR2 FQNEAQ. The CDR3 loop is CASSPYDRAGDFNTEAFF. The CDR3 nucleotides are TGTGCCAGCAGCCCGTACGACAGGGCGGGCGACTTCAACACTGAAGCTTTCTTT.

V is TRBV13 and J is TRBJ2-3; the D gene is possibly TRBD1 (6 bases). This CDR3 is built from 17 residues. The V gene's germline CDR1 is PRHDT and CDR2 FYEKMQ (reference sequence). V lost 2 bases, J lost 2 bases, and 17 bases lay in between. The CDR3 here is CASSLIRGEGHTDTQYF. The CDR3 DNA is TGTGCCAGCAGCTTAATAAGGGGCGAGGGACACACAGATACGCAGTATTTT.

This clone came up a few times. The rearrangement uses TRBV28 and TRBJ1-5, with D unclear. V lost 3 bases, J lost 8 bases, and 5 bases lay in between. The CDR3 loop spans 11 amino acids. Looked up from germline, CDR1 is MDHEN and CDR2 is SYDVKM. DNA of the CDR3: TGTGCCAGCAGTTTCGGGGAGCCCCAGCATTTT. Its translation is CASSFGEPQHF.

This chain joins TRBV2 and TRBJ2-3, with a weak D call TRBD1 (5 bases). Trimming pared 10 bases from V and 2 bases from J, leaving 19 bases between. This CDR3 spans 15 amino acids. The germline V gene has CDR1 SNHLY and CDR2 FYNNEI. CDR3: CAIRAETDSTDTQYF. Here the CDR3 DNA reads TGTGCCATACGGGCCGAGACAGACTCCACAGATACGCAGTATTTT.

CDR3 sequence reads: CASRPSGGGTDTQYF. CDR3 DNA sequence: TGTGCCAGCAGGCCGAGCGGGGGAGGAACAGATACGCAGTATTTT. The chain links TRBV2 to TRBJ2-3, with TRBD2 identical over 8 bases. The junction had 8 bases not matched to a gene; V was cut back by 6 bases and J by 3 bases. This CDR3 comprises 15 residues. Germline assignment: CDR1 SNHLY and CDR2 FYNNEI.